One sample yielded the 16 T cell receptor beta chains listed below, sequenced in a study of T cell responses to AZD1222 COVID-19 vaccine. Assay: immunoSEQ multiplex PCR; the TCRdb copy retains only in-frame clones and omits some. Among about 130,000 clones, about 91% were seen once, and the ten largest hold approximately 3%. The input for sequencing was peripheral blood, taken on day 0 of AZD1222 vaccination. Receptors were obtained from an adult in good health.

The V gene is TRBV29-1, the J gene TRBJ1-1; 9 bases agree with TRBD1. Germline values: CDR1 SQVTM, CDR2 ANQGSEA. Germline trimming cut 7 bases from V and 6 bases from J; bases unmatched to any gene: 12. CDR3 size: 14 residues. The CDR3 DNA reads as TGCAGCGCGAAAACCGGGACAGGGCGGTCTGAAGCTTTCTTT. This sequence encodes CSAKTGTGRSEAFF.

This chain links TRBV25-1 with TRBJ2-5; 10 bases align to TRBD1. The junction had 2 bases not matched to a gene; V was cut back by 3 bases and J by 4 bases. The CDR3 has 14 residues. Germline lookup yields CDR1 MGHDK and CDR2 SYGVNS. CDR3 in amino acids: CASSEGQGRETQYF. The CDR3 DNA is TGTGCCAGCAGTGAGGGACAGGGGAGAGAGACCCAGTACTTC. The variable domain in full, completed from reference TRBV25-1 and TRBJ2-5, reads EADIYQTPRYLVIGTGKKITLECSQTMGHDKMYWYQQDPGMELHLIHYSYGVNSTEKGDLSSESTVSRIRTEHFPLTLESARPSHTSQYLCASSEGQGRETQYFGPGTRLLVL.

The chain carries TRBV7-9 and TRBJ2-3, with a weak D call TRBD2 (5 bases). The V end lost 0 bases, the J end lost 5 bases, and 12 bases lay between the germline ends. The germline CDR1 and CDR2 sequences are SEHNR and FQNEAQ (reference sequence). CDR3 length: 15 residues. CDR3 coding DNA: TGTGCCAGCAGCTTAGCGGGTCGGAGGATAGATACGCAGTATTTT. Its protein is CASSLAGRRIDTQYF. Full variable domain (outside the CDR3, taken from reference TRBV7-9 and TRBJ2-3): DTGVSQNPRHKITKRGQNVTFRCDPISEHNRLYWYRQTLGQGPEFLTYFQNEAQLEKSRLLSDRFSAERPKGSFSTLEIQRTEQGDSAMYLCASSLAGRRIDTQYFGPGTRLTVL.

This clone occurred once. The chain is built from TRBV6-1 and TRBJ1-4, with D maybe TRBD1 (5 bases). The CDR3 length is 16 residues. The germline gives CDR1 MNHNS, CDR2 SASEGT. Trimming shortened V by 0 bases and J by 4 bases, and 12 bases separated the two germline ends. This CDR3 reads CASSEALGAGNEKLFF. DNA for the CDR3: TGTGCCAGCAGTGAAGCCCTAGGGGCAGGTAATGAAAAACTGTTTTTT.

The rearrangement links TRBV19 to TRBJ1-5, with 8 bases identical to TRBD1. Germline CDR1 is LNHDA and CDR2 is SQIVND (reference sequence). The CDR3 consists of 15 residues. V lost 4 bases, J lost 5 bases, and 7 bases stayed unmatched. The chain's CDR3 is CASSNLQGAHQPQHF. As DNA, the CDR3 is TGTGCCAGTAGTAATCTTCAGGGGGCCCATCAGCCCCAGCATTTT.

The chain employs TRBV7-9 and TRBJ1-1; the D is unclear. Per germline, CDR1 SEHNR and CDR2 FQNEAQ (reference sequence). Trimming stripped 4 bases from V and 11 bases from J, with 14 bases between. The CDR3 is 12 residues long. This CDR3 reads CASSSDMRRAFF. CDR3 coding DNA: TGTGCCAGCAGCTCCGACATGCGGCGGGCTTTCTTT.

This clone was recorded a few times. The rearrangement joins TRBV19 to TRBJ1-4, with no clear D. Trimming pared 5 bases from V and 5 bases from J, leaving 9 bases between. The CDR3 is 13 residues long. CDR1 LNHDA and CDR2 SQIVND come from the germline V gene (reference sequence). The CDR3 DNA reads as TGTGCCAGTAGTGGGCCGACAAATGAAAAACTGTTTTTT. It is translated as CASSGPTNEKLFF.

The V gene is TRBV5-1, the J gene TRBJ2-3; TRBD1 matches at 10 bases. Germline CDR1 is SGHRS and CDR2 is YFSETQ. The CDR3 runs to 15 residues. Trimming took 4 bases from V and 2 from J; bases not matched to a gene: 4. The CDR3, as DNA: TGCGCCAGCAGCGACGGGACAGGGGTCACAGATACGCAGTATTTT. Translated: CASSDGTGVTDTQYF.

The rearrangement links TRBV12-3 or TRBV12-4 to TRBJ1-2; no clear D gene. With 5 bases removed from V and 5 bases from J, the gap between germline ends came to 12 bases. The CDR3 runs 13 residues. CDR3 loop: CASSVSEAYGYTF. DNA of the CDR3: TGTGCCAGCAGTGTCTCGGAGGCTTATGGCTACACCTTC.

The chain carries TRBV9 and TRBJ1-3, with a possible D match to TRBD1 (5 bases). V lost 2 bases, J lost 3 bases, and 18 bases lay in between. The CDR3 is made up of 17 amino acids. Germline loops: CDR1 SGDLS, CDR2 YYNGEE. The CDR3 here is CASSVGPPGPRGNTIYF. As DNA, the CDR3 is TGTGCCAGCAGCGTTGGCCCCCCAGGGCCCCGTGGAAACACCATATATTTT.

In its sample, this clone was seen a few times. The chain combines TRBV25-1 with TRBJ2-7, with 10 bases that match TRBD1. Germline values: CDR1 MGHDK, CDR2 SYGVNS. J lost 3 bases, V lost 3 bases, and 5 bases had no gene match. The CDR3 totals 15 residues. DNA of the CDR3: TGTGCCAGCAGTGACCGGGACAGGGGCCGCTACGAGCAGTACTTC. This encodes CASSDRDRGRYEQYF.

The chain has TRBV14 and TRBJ1-1; a weak D match, TRBD1 (6 bases). Germline V gene sequence: CDR1 SGHDN, CDR2 FVKESK. V lost 1 base and J 7 bases, leaving 16 bases between the germline ends. The CDR3 spans 15 residues. The CDR3 nucleotides read TGTGCCAGCAGCCAAGCGTTTGGGGGGCTCGGTGAAGCTTTCTTT. It encodes CASSQAFGGLGEAFF.

This chain uses TRBV30 with TRBJ2-1, with 8 bases aligning to TRBD1. The ends lost 2 bases at V and 5 bases at J; junction bases unmatched: 8. From germline, CDR1 is GTSNPN and CDR2 SVGIG (reference sequence). The CDR3 has 15 residues. This CDR3 reads CAWSPGTGPNNEQFF. Written as DNA, the CDR3 is TGTGCCTGGAGTCCCGGGACAGGCCCCAACAATGAGCAGTTCTTC.

A few counts support this clone. The chain recombines TRBV9 with TRBJ2-1, with 8 bases fitting TRBD1. V was clipped by 3 bases and J by 7 bases; unmatched bases: 6. The CDR3 covers 14 residues. CDR1 and CDR2 (germline): SGDLS, YYNGEE. CDR3 region: CASSADRVGNEQFF. DNA for the CDR3: TGTGCCAGCAGCGCGGACAGGGTTGGTAATGAGCAGTTCTTC.

The J gene is TRBJ1-2, the V gene TRBV5-1; no firm D call. The CDR3 is 15 amino acids. Germline values: CDR1 SGHRS, CDR2 YFSETQ. The V end lost 3 bases, the J end lost 2 bases, and 14 bases lay between the germline ends. DNA for the CDR3: TGCGCCAGCAGCTCCCTAGTCGGTTCCAACTATGGCTACACCTTC. It encodes CASSSLVGSNYGYTF.

Written as DNA, the CDR3 is TGTGCCAGCAGTTTTTCGCCTAACGGGGACCAGTACTTC. Its protein product is CASSFSPNGDQYF. The gene calls are TRBV12-3 or TRBV12-4 and TRBJ2-5; perhaps TRBD2 as D (5 bases). CDR3 size: 13 residues. The V gene lost 3 bases and the J gene lost 10 bases, with 15 bases spanning the gap.